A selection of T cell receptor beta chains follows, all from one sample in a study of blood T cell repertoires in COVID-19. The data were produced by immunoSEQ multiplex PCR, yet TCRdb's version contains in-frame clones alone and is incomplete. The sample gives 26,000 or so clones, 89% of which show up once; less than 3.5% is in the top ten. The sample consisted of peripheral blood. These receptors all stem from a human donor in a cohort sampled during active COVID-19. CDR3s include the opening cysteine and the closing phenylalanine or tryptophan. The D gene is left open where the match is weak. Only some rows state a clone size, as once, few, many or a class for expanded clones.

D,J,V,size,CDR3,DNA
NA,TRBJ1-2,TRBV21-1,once,CASSKGQTSWGYTF,TGTGCCAGCAGCAAGGGACAGACCTCTTGGGGCTACACCTTC
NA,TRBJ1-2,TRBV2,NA,CASSDAAAYGYTF,TGTGCCAGCAGTGACGCGGCAGCCTATGGCTACACCTTC
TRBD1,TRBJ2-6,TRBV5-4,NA,CATSIQGVTSGANVLTF,TGTGCCACCTCCATCCAGGGGGTTACATCTGGGGCCAACGTCCTGACTTTC
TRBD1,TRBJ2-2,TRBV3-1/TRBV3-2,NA,CASSQDIRQGAYTGELFF,TGTGCCAGCAGCCAAGATATTAGACAGGGGGCGTACACCGGGGAGCTGTTTTTT
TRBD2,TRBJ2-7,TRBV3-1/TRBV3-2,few,CASSQALTGTSGYEQYF,TGTGCCAGCAGCCAAGCACTTACCGGGACTAGCGGTTACGAGCAGTACTTC
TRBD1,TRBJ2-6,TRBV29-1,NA,CSVEDSRTGLSGANVLTF,TGCAGCGTTGAAGATTCTCGGACAGGGTTATCTGGGGCCAACGTCCTGACTTTC
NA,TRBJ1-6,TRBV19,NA,CASSIQGTNSPLHF,TGTGCCAGTAGTATCCAGGGGACTAATTCACCCCTCCACTTT
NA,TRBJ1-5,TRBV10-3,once,CAISEGGGNQPQHF,TGTGCCATCAGTGAGGGCGGTGGCAATCAGCCCCAGCATTTT
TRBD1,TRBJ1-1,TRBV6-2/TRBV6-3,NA,CASSYVGQGSTEAFF,TGTGCCAGCAGTTACGTCGGACAGGGAAGCACTGAAGCTTTCTTT
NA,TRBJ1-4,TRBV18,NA,CASGREATNEKLFF,TGTGCCAGCGGTAGGGAGGCGACTAATGAAAAACTGTTTTTT
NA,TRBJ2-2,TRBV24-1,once,CATSDREVVDTGELFF,TGTGCCACCAGTGATCGGGAAGTCGTGGACACCGGGGAGCTGTTTTTT
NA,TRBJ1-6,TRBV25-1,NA,CASGPAGQNSPLHF,TGTGCCAGCGGCCCGGCAGGCCAAAATTCACCCCTCCACTTT
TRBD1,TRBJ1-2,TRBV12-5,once,CASGLEAGGARNGYTF,TGTGCTAGTGGTTTGGAGGCAGGGGGCGCACGGAATGGCTACACCTTC
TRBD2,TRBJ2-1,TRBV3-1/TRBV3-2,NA,CASSQRREEAREQFF,TGTGCCAGCAGCCAGCGGCGGGAGGAAGCAAGGGAGCAGTTCTTC
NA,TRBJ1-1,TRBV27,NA,CASSLGFGYQGLNTEAFF,TGTGCCAGCAGTTTAGGGTTTGGGTATCAGGGGTTGAACACTGAAGCTTTCTTT
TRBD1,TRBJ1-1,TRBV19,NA,CASLDPGQGNTEAFF,TGTGCCAGTCTTGACCCGGGACAGGGCAACACTGAAGCTTTCTTT
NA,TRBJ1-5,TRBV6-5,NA,CASSEGFYQPQHF,TGTGCCAGCAGCGAGGGTTTCTATCAGCCCCAGCATTTT
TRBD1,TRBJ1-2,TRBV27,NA,CASSFGQGYGYTF,TGTGCCAGCAGTTTCGGACAGGGGTATGGCTACACCTTC
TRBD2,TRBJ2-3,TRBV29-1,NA,CSVGTSGPTDTQYF,TGCAGCGTGGGGACTAGCGGACCCACAGATACGCAGTATTTT
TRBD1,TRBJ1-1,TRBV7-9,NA,CASSLGLSPPQGGGAEAFF,TGTGCCAGCAGCTTAGGACTCAGCCCACCCCAAGGAGGGGGCGCTGAAGCTTTCTTT
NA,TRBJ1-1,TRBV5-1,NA,CASSLGTLNTEAFF,TGCGCCAGCAGTCTGGGCACCCTGAACACTGAAGCTTTCTTT
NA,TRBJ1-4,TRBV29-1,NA,CSVVAGDEKLFF,TGCAGCGTTGTAGCTGGAGACGAAAAACTGTTTTTT
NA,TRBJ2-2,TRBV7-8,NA,CASSLGRDTGELFF,TGTGCCAGCAGCTTAGGTCGGGACACCGGGGAGCTGTTTTTT
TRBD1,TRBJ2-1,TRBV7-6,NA,CASSTGQVGNEQFF,TGTGCCAGCAGCACCGGACAGGTGGGCAATGAGCAGTTCTTC
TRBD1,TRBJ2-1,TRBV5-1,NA,CASSGRDSLYNEQFF,TGCGCCAGCAGCGGAAGGGACAGCCTCTACAATGAGCAGTTCTTC
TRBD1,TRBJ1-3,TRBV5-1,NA,CASSYGQGMVAGNTIYF,TGCGCCAGCAGCTACGGACAGGGAATGGTTGCTGGAAACACCATATATTTT
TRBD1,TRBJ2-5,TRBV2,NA,CASSLGAGGFQETQYF,TGTGCCAGCAGCCTTGGGGCAGGGGGATTCCAAGAGACCCAGTACTTC
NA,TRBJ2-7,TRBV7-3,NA,CASSLSRGSSYEQYF,TGTGCCAGCAGCTTATCCCGGGGGAGCTCCTACGAGCAGTACTTC
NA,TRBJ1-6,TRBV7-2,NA,CASSLLITYSPLHF,TGTGCCAGCAGCTTACTTATAACATATTCACCCCTCCACTTT
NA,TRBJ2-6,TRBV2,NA,CASRDRANVLTF,TGTGCCAGCAGAGACAGGGCCAACGTCCTGACTTTC
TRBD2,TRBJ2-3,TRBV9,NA,CASSVTSGGVTDTQYF,TGTGCCAGCAGCGTAACTAGCGGGGGTGTGACAGATACGCAGTATTTT
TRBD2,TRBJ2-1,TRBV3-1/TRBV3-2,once,CASSQQRGGDQFF,TGTGCCAGCAGCCAGCAGCGCGGGGGGGACCAGTTCTTC
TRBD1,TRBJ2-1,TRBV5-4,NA,CASSSGQHNEQFF,TGTGCCAGCAGCTCGGGACAGCACAATGAGCAGTTCTTC
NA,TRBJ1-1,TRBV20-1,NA,CSAPRNTEAFF,TGCAGTGCTCCGCGGAACACTGAAGCTTTCTTT
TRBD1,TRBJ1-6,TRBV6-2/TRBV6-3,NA,CASSYSDFRDRTNSPLHF,TGTGCCAGCAGTTACTCTGACTTCCGGGACAGGACTAATTCACCCCTCCACTTT
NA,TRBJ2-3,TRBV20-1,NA,CSASRSGTDTQYF,TGCAGTGCTAGTAGATCGGGCACAGATACGCAGTATTTT
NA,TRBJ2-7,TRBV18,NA,CASSPPVAGTYEQYF,TGTGCCAGCTCACCACCAGTGGCAGGGACCTACGAGCAGTACTTC
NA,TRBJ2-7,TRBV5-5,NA,CASSLVADEQYF,TGTGCCAGCAGCTTGGTCGCGGACGAGCAGTACTTC
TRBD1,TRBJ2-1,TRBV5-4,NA,CASSFYTGGGEQFF,TGTGCCAGCAGCTTTTATACAGGGGGCGGAGAGCAGTTCTTC
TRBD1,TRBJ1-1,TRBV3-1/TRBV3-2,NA,CASSQGQGEAFF,TGTGCCAGCAGCCAAGGACAGGGAGAAGCTTTCTTT
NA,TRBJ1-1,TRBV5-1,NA,CASSPSGSNTEAFF,TGCGCCAGCAGCCCGTCTGGCTCGAACACTGAAGCTTTCTTT
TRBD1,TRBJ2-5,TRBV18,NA,CASSPGQQETQYF,TGTGCCAGCTCCCCGGGACAGCAAGAGACCCAGTACTTC
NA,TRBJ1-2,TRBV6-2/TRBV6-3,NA,CASSQRQVYNYGYTF,TGTGCCAGCAGCCAACGACAGGTGTACAACTATGGCTACACCTTC
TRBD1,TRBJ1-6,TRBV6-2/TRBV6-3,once,CASSYLGQSPLHF,TGTGCCAGCAGTTACCTGGGACAGTCACCCCTCCACTTT
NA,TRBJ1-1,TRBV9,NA,CASSADSYPGTEAFF,TGTGCCAGCAGCGCCGACTCTTACCCGGGCACTGAAGCTTTCTTT
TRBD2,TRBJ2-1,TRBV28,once,CASLPSGGTNEQFF,TGTGCCAGCCTCCCTAGCGGGGGGACCAATGAGCAGTTCTTC
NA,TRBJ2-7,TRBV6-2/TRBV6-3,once,CASSYRGYEQYF,TGTGCCAGCAGTTACCGAGGATACGAGCAGTACTTC
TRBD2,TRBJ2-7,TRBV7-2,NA,CASSSGTSGSYEQYF,TGTGCCAGCAGCTCGGGGACTAGCGGGTCCTACGAGCAGTACTTC
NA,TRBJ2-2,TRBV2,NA,CASSFGSANTGELFF,TGTGCCAGCAGTTTTGGGAGTGCGAACACCGGGGAGCTGTTTTTT
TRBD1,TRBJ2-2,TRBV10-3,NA,CAIGQEHTGELFF,TGTGCCATCGGACAGGAACACACCGGGGAGCTGTTTTTT
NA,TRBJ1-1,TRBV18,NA,CASSPPQSGQNTEAFF,TGTGCCAGCTCACCACCGCAGAGCGGCCAGAACACTGAAGCTTTCTTT
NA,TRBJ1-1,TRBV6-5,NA,CASSPGLGGVTEAFF,TGTGCCAGCAGCCCCGGACTTGGGGGGGTCACTGAAGCTTTCTTT